One T cell receptor (beta chain) is described in this entry. Its antigen has not been determined. It has no much larger one-base neighbor in the sample; base qualities were not kept. The immunoSEQ Assay, a bias-controlled multiplex PCR, was used to amplify TCRbeta CDR3 regions from genomic DNA. As for how the authors treated the data: Within the assay, amplification of reference gene primers was used to estimate how many nucleated cells each sample contained. Sequence reads were collapsed and filtered to measure the absolute abundance of every unique TCRbeta CDR3 rearrangement. Productive Simpson clonality was computed per sample as the square root of Simpson's diversity index over productive rearrangements. The clones in this table, taken by TCRdb from immuneACCESS, are in-frame only. Not every clone is retained; where verified, under half of the shortfall comes from an unresolved V gene, and the cause of the rest is unknown. Clonal size and the V and J genes are those of that table, whereas D and trimming came from the DNA. Within this sample are more than 200,000 clones, with about 80% of them counted one time only. 4.9% of the sample lies in the top ten.

The germline V gene (reference sequence) yields GTSNPN for CDR1 and SVGIG for CDR2. There are 14 amino acids in the CDR3, from cysteine to phenylalanine inclusive. This entry keeps only the CDR3 DNA: 42 bases, framed from base 1. V is cut by 3 bases and J by 5 bases, and the space between the germline ends is 11 bases. Whole blood was collected in K2EDTA tubes by collaborating institutions according to the institutions' own protocols. For TCRbeta analysis, collaborators shipped samples as frozen whole blood, isolated PBMCs, or DNA extracted from either of those sample types. The sample is drawn from a study of blood T cell repertoires in COVID-19 (dated by TCRdb to 2018 to 2020). Some background on the complete study: Collaborator samples came from the United States, Italy and Spain and covered acute and convalescent phases of COVID-19. The prospective study material was composed of cDNA or gDNA derived from T cells, B-cell-depleted T cells, or PBMCs. Deeply sampled blood TCRbeta repertoires from subjects exposed to, actively infected with, or recovered from COVID-19 were included in the dataset. A freely available public database, intended as a resource for researchers studying the immune response to SARS-CoV-2, is where the repertoires were released. Samples came from the ongoing ImmuneRACE study (first 160 participants) plus 1,254 subjects from 6 global collaborators. The sample metadata nearly always contained a de-identified subject ID, COVID-19 status, age in years and sex. Where available, HLA class I and class II types were taken from metadata supplied by the sample provider and were not determined by assay-based typing. Paper-wide results and their limitations: How much clinical and demographic metadata was included differed by source and by participant, and the metadata was provided uncurated.

The chain is encoded by TRBV30 joined to TRBJ1-6; possibly the D gene is TRBD1, per 6 matching bases. Sequenced: peripheral blood. The sequence was obtained from a woman of 80 years or more with active or convalescent COVID-19. The nucleotide sequence reads as follows: TGTGCCTGGAGCCGCTGGGACAATAATTCACCCCTCCACTTT. Protein translation: CAWSRWDNNSPLHF.